This TCR beta chain comes out of a study of T-cell reconstitution after alpha-beta-depleted transplantation in children. By share, this clonotype counts as medium-sized. Its antigen is not identified. Unique molecular identifiers were used to barcode this TCRbeta library. One entry per CDR3 protein, called by TCRdb with MiXCR from the PCR reads. The sample has hundreds of thousands of distinct CDR3 sequences, about a tenth seen once; the top ten hold 28%. Trimming took 1 base from V and 0 from J, leaving 4 bases between them. Per the germline V gene, CDR1 is SGHAT and CDR2 is FQNNGV. The CDR3 runs 13 residues. General observations from the study: Reported findings indicate that, about two months after transplant, alpha-beta T cells came from several hundred expanded clones, which were derived from non-depleted graft cells.

Specimen: PBMCs, collected before TCRalphabeta/CD19-depleted stem cell transplant. The chain combines TRBV11-2 with TRBJ2-7; D gene uncertain. This clonotype was obtained from a child younger than two with acute myeloid leukemia, due to receive a stem cell transplant. This CDR3 is CASSLAHSYEQYF. The CDR3 DNA reads as TGTGCCAGCAGCTTAGCGCACTCCTACGAGCAGTACTTC.